A single sample is the source of the 18 T cell receptor beta chains below, sequenced in a study of blood T cell repertoires in COVID-19. The data were produced by immunoSEQ multiplex PCR, yet TCRdb's version contains in-frame clones alone and is incomplete. The sample carries more than 200,000 clones, around 83% recorded once. The sample comprised peripheral blood. These receptors originate from a man at least 80 years old with acute or convalescent COVID-19.

The V gene is TRBV7-6, the J gene TRBJ2-1; 7 bases match TRBD1. V shed 4 bases and J 1 base; nucleotides not matched to a gene: 4. CDR3 length: 15 amino acids. Germline V gives CDR1 SGHVS, CDR2 FNYEAQ. The CDR3 DNA is TGTGCCAGCAGCTCACAGGGGTGGTCCTACAATGAGCAGTTCTTC. Residues: CASSSQGWSYNEQFF.

The V and J genes are TRBV18 and TRBJ2-3, with a weak D call TRBD1 (5 bases). CDR1 KGHSH and CDR2 LQKENI come from the germline V gene. Trimming pared 6 bases from V and 0 bases from J, leaving 25 bases between. The CDR3 is 19 amino acids. CDR3 protein: CASSQGSGSGHLSTDTQYF. The CDR3 DNA is TGTGCCAGCTCCCAAGGCTCAGGGTCAGGACACCTAAGCACAGATACGCAGTATTTT. The variable domain in full, completed from reference TRBV18 and TRBJ2-3, reads NAGVMQNPRHLVRRRGQEARLRCSPMKGHSHVYWYRQLPEEGLKFMVYLQKENIIDESGMPKERFSAEFPKEGPSILRIQQVVRGDSAAYFCASSQGSGSGHLSTDTQYFGPGTRLTVL.

The rearrangement joins TRBV30 to TRBJ1-5; 8 nucleotides match TRBD1. V shed 1 base, J shed 2 bases, and the junction held 1 base outside the gene matches. The length of the CDR3 is 14 residues. The germline gives CDR1 GTSNPN, CDR2 SVGIG (reference sequence). CDR3 DNA sequence: TGTGCCTGGAGTGACAGGGGGGGCAATCAGCCCCAGCATTTT. Translated, it gives CAWSDRGGNQPQHF.

The V and J genes are TRBV28 and TRBJ1-3, with TRBD1 identical over 8 bases. The CDR3 length is 13 residues. CDR1 and CDR2 from the germline V gene are MDHEN and SYDVKM. V was clipped by 5 bases and J by 4 bases; unmatched bases: 1. The CDR3 is CASSGQGGNTIYF. The CDR3 coding sequence is TGTGCCAGCAGTGGACAGGGAGGAAACACCATATATTTT.

The chain is built from TRBV29-1 and TRBJ2-6; 10 bases line up with TRBD1. The CDR3 is 14 amino acids. J lost 3 bases, V lost 7 bases, and 3 bases had no gene match. Germline CDR1 reads SQVTM; CDR2 reads ANQGSEA. The chain's CDR3 is CSARDRGGANVLTF. The CDR3 coding sequence is TGCAGCGCCCGGGACAGGGGTGGGGCCAACGTCCTGACTTTC.

The rearrangement joins TRBV29-1 to TRBJ2-1; weak D call: TRBD2 (5 bases). Deletions cut 3 bases from V and 2 bases from J, with 11 bases between. Germline assignment: CDR1 SQVTM and CDR2 ANQGSEA. The CDR3 consists of 14 residues. CDR3 amino acids: CSVDRGNTYNEQFF. DNA for the CDR3: TGCAGCGTTGACCGAGGGAACACCTACAATGAGCAGTTCTTC.

The chain is built from TRBV20-1 and TRBJ2-1; D not resolved. The CDR3 covers 11 residues. The germline gives CDR1 DFQATT, CDR2 SNEGSKA (reference sequence). In nucleotides, the CDR3 is TGCAGCCCCCTAGTGGTCAATGAGCAGTTCTTC. Translated: CSPLVVNEQFF.

The chain combines TRBV5-4 with TRBJ2-3; D not resolved. With 5 bases removed from V and 1 base from J, the gap between germline ends came to 11 bases. Germline-derived CDR1 and CDR2 are SGHNT and YYREEE (reference sequence). CDR3 length equals 14 residues. The chain's CDR3 is CASSPSYRTDTQYF. CDR3 DNA: TGTGCCAGCAGTCCGTCCTACCGCACAGATACGCAGTATTTT. The complete variable domain, with remaining parts taken from reference TRBV5-4 and TRBJ2-3, reads ETGVTQSPTHLIKTRGQQVTLRCSSQSGHNTVSWYQQALGQGPQFIFQYYREEENGRGNFPPRFSGLQFPNYSSELNVNALELDDSALYLCASSPSYRTDTQYFGPGTRLTVL.

This chain links TRBV6-5 with TRBJ2-3, with unresolved D. Trimming cost V 9 bases and J 5 bases, with 12 bases left between them. CDR1 is MNHEY, CDR2 SVGAGI, per germline. CDR3 length: 12 residues. The DNA for the CDR3 is TGTGCCAGTTCTATTCTAGGAGATACGCAGTATTTT. Translated: CASSILGDTQYF.

The chain joins TRBV2 to TRBJ2-2; 10 bases are a match to TRBD1. The CDR3 spans 16 residues. The J segment lost 4 bases and the V segment lost 2 bases, leaving 4 bases of the junction unmatched. The germline CDR1 and CDR2 sequences are SNHLY and FYNNEI. CDR3 amino acids: CASSERRTGGTGELFF. Here the CDR3 DNA reads TGTGCCAGCAGTGAACGCCGGACAGGGGGCACCGGGGAGCTGTTTTTT.

The J gene is TRBJ1-4, the V gene TRBV9; D call uncertain. The length of the CDR3 is 14 residues. Deletions cut 3 bases from V and 0 bases from J, with 6 bases between. Germline CDR1 reads SGDLS; CDR2 reads YYNGEE. The CDR3 spells CASSGVATNEKLFF. CDR3 nucleotide sequence: TGTGCCAGCAGCGGAGTTGCAACTAATGAAAAACTGTTTTTT.

The chain couples TRBV4-1 to TRBJ1-5; D is undetermined. Germline lookup yields CDR1 MGHRA and CDR2 YSYEKL. V lost 2 bases to trimming and J lost 0 bases, with 17 bases between them. CDR3 size: 18 residues. This CDR3 is CASSQTGWRSDSNQPQHF. The CDR3, as DNA: TGCGCCAGCAGCCAAACGGGGTGGAGGTCGGATAGCAATCAGCCCCAGCATTTT.

The chain joins TRBV30 to TRBJ2-5, with 7 bases lining up with TRBD2. The V gene's germline CDR1 is GTSNPN and CDR2 SVGIG (reference sequence). CDR3 length equals 13 residues. Trimming at V came to 2 bases and at J to 4 bases, leaving 4 bases not matched to a gene. The CDR3 reads CAWSPGLLETQYF. The DNA for the CDR3 is TGTGCCTGGAGTCCGGGACTACTAGAGACCCAGTACTTC. Drawing the rest from reference TRBV30 and TRBJ2-5, the complete variable domain is SQTIHQWPATLVQPVGSPLSLECTVEGTSNPNLYWYRQAAGRGLQLLFYSVGIGQISSEVPQNLSASRPQDRQFILSSKKLLLSDSGFYLCAWSPGLLETQYFGPGTRLLVL.

The chain carries TRBV6-2 or TRBV6-3 and TRBJ2-2, with 11 bases identical to TRBD2. V was clipped by 6 bases and J by 2 bases; unmatched bases: 11. The CDR3 has 18 residues. CDR1 MNHEY and CDR2 SVGEGT come from the germline V gene. In nucleotides, the CDR3 is TGTGCCAGCAGGCCTCCGGGACTAGCGGCTTTAAACACCGGGGAGCTGTTTTTT. It translates to CASRPPGLAALNTGELFF.

The gene calls are TRBV5-6 and TRBJ2-1; 9 bases fit TRBD2. Looked up from germline, CDR1 is SGHDT and CDR2 is YYEEEE. The ends lost 1 base at V and 3 bases at J; junction bases unmatched: 2. The CDR3 totals 15 residues. The CDR3 nucleotides are TGTGCCAGCAGCTTGTTAGCGGGAGTCTACAATGAGCAGTTCTTC. It encodes CASSLLAGVYNEQFF.

The chain is built from TRBV2 and TRBJ2-1; D is uncertain. The CDR3 length is 11 residues. Trimming took 4 bases from V and 11 from J, leaving 9 bases between them. Germline lookup yields CDR1 SNHLY and CDR2 FYNNEI. The CDR3 protein is CASSAVRQQFF. The CDR3 DNA follows: TGTGCCAGCAGTGCGGTGAGGCAGCAGTTCTTC.

V is TRBV10-3 and J is TRBJ1-4; 9 bases line up with TRBD1. Germline V gene sequence: CDR1 ENHRY, CDR2 SYGVKD. This CDR3 is built from 13 residues. V gave up 11 bases and J gave up 4 bases; unmatched junction bases: 5. The CDR3 DNA sequence: TGTGCCGTAACAGGGGGCCTTAATGAAAAACTGTTTTTT. Its translation is CAVTGGLNEKLFF.

The chain uses TRBV30 and TRBJ1-5; perhaps TRBD1 as D (5 bases). V was pared by 2 bases and J by 3 bases, with 20 bases between. Germline CDR1 GTSNPN, CDR2 SVGIG (reference sequence). The CDR3 has 17 amino acids. CDR3: CAWSPSRVLELNQPQHF. For the CDR3, the DNA is TGTGCCTGGAGTCCCAGCAGGGTATTGGAACTCAATCAGCCCCAGCATTTT.